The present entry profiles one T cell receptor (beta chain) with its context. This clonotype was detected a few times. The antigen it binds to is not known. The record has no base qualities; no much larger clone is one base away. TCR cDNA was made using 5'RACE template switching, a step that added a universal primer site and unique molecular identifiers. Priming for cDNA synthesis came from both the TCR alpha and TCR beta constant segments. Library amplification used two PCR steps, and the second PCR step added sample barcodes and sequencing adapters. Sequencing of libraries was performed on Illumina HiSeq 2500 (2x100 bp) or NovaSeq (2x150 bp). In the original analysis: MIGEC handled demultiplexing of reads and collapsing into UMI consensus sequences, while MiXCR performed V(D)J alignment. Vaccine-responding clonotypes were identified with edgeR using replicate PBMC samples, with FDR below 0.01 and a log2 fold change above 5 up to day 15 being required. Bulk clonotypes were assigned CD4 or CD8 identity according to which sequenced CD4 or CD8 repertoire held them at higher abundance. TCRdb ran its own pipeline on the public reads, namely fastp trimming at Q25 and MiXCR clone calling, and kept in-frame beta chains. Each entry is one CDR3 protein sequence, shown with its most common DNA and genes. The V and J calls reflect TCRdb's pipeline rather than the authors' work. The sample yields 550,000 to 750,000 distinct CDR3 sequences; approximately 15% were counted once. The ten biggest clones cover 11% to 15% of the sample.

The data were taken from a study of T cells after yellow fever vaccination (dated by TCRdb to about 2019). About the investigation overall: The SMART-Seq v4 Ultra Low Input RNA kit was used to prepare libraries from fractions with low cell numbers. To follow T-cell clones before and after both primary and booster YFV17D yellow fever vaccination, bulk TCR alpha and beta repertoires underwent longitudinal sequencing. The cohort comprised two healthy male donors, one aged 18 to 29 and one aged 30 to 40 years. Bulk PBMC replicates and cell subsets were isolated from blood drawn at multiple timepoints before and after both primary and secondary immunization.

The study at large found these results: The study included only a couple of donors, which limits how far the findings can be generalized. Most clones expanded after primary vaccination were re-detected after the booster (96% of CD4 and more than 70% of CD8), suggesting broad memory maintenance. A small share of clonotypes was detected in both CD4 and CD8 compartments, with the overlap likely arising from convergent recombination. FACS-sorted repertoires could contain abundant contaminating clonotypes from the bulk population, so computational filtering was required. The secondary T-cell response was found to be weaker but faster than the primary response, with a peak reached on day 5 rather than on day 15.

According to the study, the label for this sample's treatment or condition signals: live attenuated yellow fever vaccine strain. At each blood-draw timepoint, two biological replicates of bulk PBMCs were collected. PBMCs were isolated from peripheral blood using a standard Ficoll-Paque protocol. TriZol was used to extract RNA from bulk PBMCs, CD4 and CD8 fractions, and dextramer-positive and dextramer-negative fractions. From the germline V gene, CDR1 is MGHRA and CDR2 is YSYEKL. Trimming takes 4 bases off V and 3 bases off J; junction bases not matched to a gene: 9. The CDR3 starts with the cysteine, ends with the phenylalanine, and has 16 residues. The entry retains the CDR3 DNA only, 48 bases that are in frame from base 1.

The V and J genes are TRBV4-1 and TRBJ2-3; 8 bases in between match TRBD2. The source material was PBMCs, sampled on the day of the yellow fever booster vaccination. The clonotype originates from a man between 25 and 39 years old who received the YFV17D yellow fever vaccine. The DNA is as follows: TGCGCCAGCAGCCCGACTAGCGATTTGCCAACAGATACGCAGTATTTT. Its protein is CASSPTSDLPTDTQYF.